A selection of T cell receptor beta chains follows, all from one sample in a study of T cells in Graves' hyperthyroidism and ophthalmopathy. One entry per CDR3 protein, called by TCRdb with MiXCR from the multiplex PCR reads. Among roughly 300,000 distinct CDR3 sequences listed, around 25% were seen once. The sequencing input was blood. Every receptor here comes from a man aged 35 to 55 with Graves' hyperthyroidism that later progressed to Graves' ophthalmopathy. CDR3s include the opening cysteine and the closing phenylalanine or tryptophan. The D gene is left open where the match is weak. Not all rows give a size; the values are once, few, many and, for expanded clones, a class.

v_call	j_call	d_call	clone_size	cdr3_nt	cdr3_aa
TRBV27	TRBJ2-7	TRBD1	many	TGTGCCAGCAGTTTTCGGGGACAGGCCCCCTACGAGCAGTACTTC	CASSFRGQAPYEQYF
TRBV20-1	TRBJ1-1	-	many	TGCAGTGCTAGGACGGGGCGGATGAACACTGAAGCTTTCTTT	CSARTGRMNTEAFF
TRBV6-2/TRBV6-3	TRBJ2-2	-	many	TGTGCCAGCAGTCAAGCAGTTAACACCGGGGAGCTGTTTTTT	CASSQAVNTGELFF
TRBV2	TRBJ1-1	-	many	TGTGCCAGCTCGCGACAGGTTGGGTCTGAAGCTTTCTTT	CASSRQVGSEAFF
TRBV7-9	TRBJ1-2	TRBD1	many	TGTGCCAGCAGCTGGGACAGGTTCTATGGCTACACCTTC	CASSWDRFYGYTF
TRBV7-9	TRBJ2-2	-	many	TGTGCCAGCAGCCCCCAGCTCACCGGGGAGCTGTTTTTT	CASSPQLTGELFF
TRBV6-1	TRBJ1-1	-	few	TGTGCCAGCAGCCCCGCCAGGGCTCGAAGAACTGAAGCTTTCTTT	CASSPARARRTEAFF
TRBV2	TRBJ1-2	-	many	TGTGCCAGCAGTGGGGACGATTCTGGCTACACCTTC	CASSGDDSGYTF
TRBV12-3/TRBV12-4	TRBJ1-2	-	many	TGTGCCAGCAGTTTAGGCCGGTATGGCTACACCTTC	CASSLGRYGYTF
TRBV9	TRBJ2-2	-	many	TGTGCCAGCGGGTGGGCCCATAGTAACACCGGGGAGCTGTTTTTT	CASGWAHSNTGELFF
TRBV24-1	TRBJ1-1	-	many	TGTGCCACCAGAGGGGCCCCGAACACTGAAGCTTTCTTT	CATRGAPNTEAFF
TRBV24-1	TRBJ2-7	TRBD1	many	TGTGCCACCAGTGATATTACAGGGGGCCGGAATGAGCAGTACTTC	CATSDITGGRNEQYF
TRBV20-1	TRBJ2-7	TRBD1	many	TGCAGTGCTAGAGCTGAGGACAGGCGATTCTACGAGCAGTACTTC	CSARAEDRRFYEQYF
TRBV12-3/TRBV12-4	TRBJ1-6	-	-	TGTGCCAGCATGAGGGGTTATAATTCACCCCTCCACTTT	CASMRGYNSPLHF
TRBV24-1	TRBJ2-5	TRBD1	many	TGTGCCACCAGTGAACCGACAGGGGTAGAGGAGACCCAGTACTTC	CATSEPTGVEETQYF
TRBV7-9	TRBJ2-7	-	many	TGTGCCAGCAGCTTAGTGGTAGGGGGCTACGAGCAGTACTTC	CASSLVVGGYEQYF
TRBV4-2	TRBJ2-5	TRBD1	-	TGTGCCAGCAGCCAGGGGACAGGACAAGAGACCCAGTACTTC	CASSQGTGQETQYF
TRBV9	TRBJ2-7	TRBD2	few	TGTGCCAGCAGGAAGGGACTAGCTGGCGAGCAGTACTTC	CASRKGLAGEQYF